These 30 T cell receptor beta chains originate from one sample sequenced in a study of blood T cell repertoires in COVID-19. Sequencing was performed with immunoSEQ multiplex PCR; in TCRdb, only in-frame clones are kept and a portion is missing. The table records about 170,000 clones, about 85% of them present only once. The sequenced sample was peripheral blood. These receptors came from a man in his sixties with acute or convalescent COVID-19.

V and J are TRBV4-2 and TRBJ1-2, with 7 bases matching TRBD1. This CDR3 has 14 residues. The V gene end was trimmed by 4 bases and the J gene end by 6 bases; junction bases not matched to a gene: 8. Germline CDR1 is LGHNA and CDR2 is YNFKEQ. The CDR3 region has the DNA TGTGCCAGCAGCCTCCGGGGCCAGGGGGATGGCTACACCTTC. Encoded protein: CASSLRGQGDGYTF.

The chain combines TRBV27 with TRBJ2-2; 11 bases are a match to TRBD2. The CDR3 consists of 14 residues. Germline values: CDR1 MNHEY, CDR2 SMNVEV (reference sequence). V shed 6 bases, J shed 7 bases, and the junction held 4 bases outside the gene matches. DNA for the CDR3: TGTGCCAGCAGAAAGACTAGCGGGAACGGGGAGCTGTTTTTT. Its translation is CASRKTSGNGELFF.

The chain links TRBV7-6 to TRBJ2-1; 7 bases agree with TRBD2. The V and J ends lost 5 bases and 1 base, in that order; junction bases with no gene match: 5. The germline gives CDR1 SGHVS, CDR2 FNYEAQ. The CDR3 spans 15 residues. CDR3 in amino acids: CASSRTSFSYNEQFF. In DNA form, the CDR3 reads TGTGCCAGCAGCCGGACTAGTTTTTCCTACAATGAGCAGTTCTTC.

The rearrangement uses TRBV18 and TRBJ1-2; 7 bases align to TRBD1. Trimming cost V 5 bases and J 4 bases; bases outside gene matches: 7. Germline assignment: CDR1 KGHSH and CDR2 LQKENI. The CDR3 is made up of 14 amino acids. CDR3 sequence: CASSEGQQAYGYTF. For the CDR3, the DNA is TGTGCCAGCTCAGAGGGACAGCAGGCCTATGGCTACACCTTC.

The chain employs TRBV10-2 and TRBJ2-2; TRBD1 is a possible D gene (5 bases). The CDR3 spans 17 residues. Germline assignment: CDR1 WSHSY and CDR2 SAAADI. V was cut by 0 bases and J by 5 bases, with 16 bases left in between. The CDR3 protein is CASSESGRVWITGELFF. In nucleotides, the CDR3 is TGCGCCAGCAGTGAGTCGGGCAGGGTTTGGATAACCGGGGAGCTGTTTTTT.

This clone was recorded a few times. The chain carries TRBV11-2 and TRBJ2-2; D unclear. Trimming left V 3 bases short and J 4 bases short, with 12 bases between. CDR1 and CDR2 from the germline V gene are SGHAT and FQNNGV. The CDR3 loop spans 15 amino acids. CDR3 sequence (DNA): TGTGCCAGCAGCTTGGCCGACACCCTCACCGGGGAGCTGTTTTTT. Its protein product is CASSLADTLTGELFF.

V is TRBV29-1 and J is TRBJ1-2; TRBD1 matches at 11 bases. The V gene's germline CDR1 is SQVTM and CDR2 ANQGSEA. The CDR3 loop spans 15 amino acids. The V segment lost 6 bases and the J segment 7 bases; nucleotides outside the gene matches: 13. The CDR3 nucleotides read TGCAGCGTGCCCCCGGGACAGGGGGGCCAGCGTGGCTACACCTTC. Amino acid sequence: CSVPPGQGGQRGYTF. The variable domain in full, with the rest retrieved from reference TRBV29-1 and TRBJ1-2, is SAVISQKPSRDICQRGTSLTIQCQVDSQVTMMFWYRQQPGQSLTLIATANQGSEATYESGFVIDKFPISRPNLTFSTLTVSNMSPEDSSIYLCSVPPGQGGQRGYTFGSGTRLTVV.

This chain links TRBV9 with TRBJ2-2; 11 bases match TRBD2. Germline CDR1 is SGDLS and CDR2 is YYNGEE. The trim removed 3 bases at V and 1 base at J, leaving 2 bases unmatched. This CDR3 has 16 residues. CDR3: CASSEGTSGNTGELFF. In nucleotides, the CDR3 is TGTGCCAGCAGCGAGGGGACTAGCGGGAACACCGGGGAGCTGTTTTTT.

The V call is TRBV5-8, the J call TRBJ2-5, with 9 nucleotides matching TRBD1. CDR1 and CDR2 from the germline V gene are SGHTS and YDEGEE. V shed 4 bases and J 5 bases; nucleotides not matched to a gene: 3. The CDR3 length is 13 residues. The CDR3 sequence: CASSRDRGETQYF. The CDR3 coding sequence is TGTGCCAGCAGCCGAGACAGGGGGGAGACCCAGTACTTC.

This clone was seen a few times. V is TRBV7-3 and J is TRBJ2-2; perhaps TRBD1 as D (5 bases). CDR3 size: 14 residues. Germline-derived CDR1 and CDR2 are SGHTA and FQGTGA. Trimming removed 1 base from V and 3 bases from J, with 6 bases in between. The CDR3 here is CASSLRQHTGELFF. The CDR3 DNA reads as TGTGCCAGCAGCTTAAGACAGCACACCGGGGAGCTGTTTTTT. The full variable domain, in which reference TRBV7-3 and TRBJ2-2 provide the parts outside the CDR3, is GAGVSQTPSNKVTEKGKYVELRCDPISGHTALYWYRQSLGQGPEFLIYFQGTGAADDSGLPNDRFFAVRPEGSVSTLKIQRTERGDSAVYLCASSLRQHTGELFFGEGSRLTVL.

This clone was counted a few times. The rearrangement joins TRBV7-2 to TRBJ1-2, with D possibly matching TRBD1 (6 bases). CDR3 length equals 13 residues. CDR1 and CDR2 from the germline V gene are SGHTA and FQGNSA. Trimming stripped 7 bases from V and 8 bases from J, with 17 bases between. The CDR3 spells CASTNRGGRGYTF. CDR3 in DNA: TGTGCCAGCACCAACCGGGGGGGGCGCGGCTACACCTTC.

This chain uses TRBV29-1 with TRBJ2-2; tentative D call: TRBD1 (6 bases). The CDR3 extends over 18 amino acids. Trimming took off 1 base at V and 4 bases at J, with 22 bases between the two ends. CDR1 is SQVTM and CDR2 is ANQGSEA in the germline V gene. The CDR3 loop is CSVEVPDSFTRGTGELFF. CDR3 DNA sequence: TGCAGCGTTGAAGTCCCGGACAGCTTCACTCGGGGCACCGGGGAGCTGTTTTTT.

The genes are TRBV7-9 and TRBJ2-1, with TRBD2 matching 14 bases. Germline V lookup: CDR1 SEHNR, CDR2 FQNEAQ (reference sequence). This CDR3 spans 18 amino acids. The J segment lost 4 bases and the V segment lost 1 base, leaving 6 bases of the junction unmatched. The CDR3 loop reads CASSLGLAGGPDYNEQFF. CDR3 DNA: TGTGCCAGCAGCTTAGGACTAGCGGGGGGGCCCGATTACAATGAGCAGTTCTTC. The variable domain in full, completed from reference TRBV7-9 and TRBJ2-1, reads DTGVSQNPRHKITKRGQNVTFRCDPISEHNRLYWYRQTLGQGPEFLTYFQNEAQLEKSRLLSDRFSAERPKGSFSTLEIQRTEQGDSAMYLCASSLGLAGGPDYNEQFFGPGTRLTVL.

The rearrangement uses TRBV5-5 and TRBJ1-1; tentative D call: TRBD1 (6 bases). This CDR3 has 15 amino acids. The V gene's germline CDR1 is SGHKS and CDR2 YYEKEE (reference sequence). V was shortened by 4 bases and J by 2 bases, with 15 bases between the two germline ends. The CDR3 sequence: CASSGMPDSNTEAFF. DNA of the CDR3: TGTGCCAGCAGCGGGATGCCGGACAGCAACACTGAAGCTTTCTTT.

This chain joins TRBV7-2 and TRBJ1-5, with D maybe TRBD1 (5 bases). The V end lost 3 bases, the J end lost 0 bases, and 9 bases lay between the germline ends. Germline lookup yields CDR1 SGHTA and CDR2 FQGNSA. CDR3 length: 15 residues. The CDR3 nucleotides read TGTGCCAGCAGCTTCTCCGGGGGTAGCAATCAGCCCCAGCATTTT. Translation: CASSFSGGSNQPQHF.

The chain recombines TRBV2 with TRBJ1-1, with no clear D. V lost 9 bases, J lost 5 bases, and 13 bases lay in between. CDR1 is SNHLY, CDR2 FYNNEI, per germline. The CDR3 is 12 amino acids. In nucleotides, the CDR3 is TGTGCCAGTGGGAGGCCGGGGACTGAAGCTTTCTTT. It is translated as CASGRPGTEAFF.

This chain connects TRBV27 to TRBJ2-7; no definite D call. CDR3 length equals 15 residues. CDR1 and CDR2 from the germline V gene are MNHEY and SMNVEV (reference sequence). Trimming took 5 bases from V and 2 from J, leaving 16 bases between them. The CDR3 loop is CASSPSPGRPYEQYF. DNA for the CDR3: TGTGCCAGCAGTCCAAGCCCGGGTCGTCCCTACGAGCAGTACTTC.

The J gene is TRBJ2-7, the V gene TRBV5-1, with a weak D call TRBD2 (6 bases). Germline V lookup: CDR1 SGHRS, CDR2 YFSETQ. V was trimmed by 2 bases and J by 1 base, leaving 16 bases between them. CDR3 length equals 16 residues. CDR3 sequence reads: CASSFGTPIGSYEQYF. The CDR3 DNA is TGCGCCAGCAGCTTTGGGACTCCGATTGGGTCCTACGAGCAGTACTTC.

The CDR3 loop is CASSSSGTGNIETQYF. CDR3 in DNA: TGTGCCAGCAGTTCCAGCGGGACAGGGAATATAGAGACCCAGTACTTC. This chain joins TRBV7-8 and TRBJ2-5; TRBD1 aligns across 9 bases. Trimming cost V 6 bases and J 4 bases; bases outside gene matches: 12. Per the germline V gene, CDR1 is SGHVS and CDR2 is FQNEAQ. CDR3 length equals 16 residues.

The chain employs TRBV9 and TRBJ2-3; 7 bases are shared with TRBD2. Unmatched junction bases numbered 6, after V lost 0 bases and J lost 5 bases. The V gene's germline CDR1 is SGDLS and CDR2 YYNGEE. The CDR3 is 15 amino acids. CDR3 protein: CASSVALREGDTQYF. In DNA, the CDR3 is TGTGCCAGCAGCGTAGCTTTGAGGGAGGGAGATACGCAGTATTTT.

The chain combines TRBV19 with TRBJ2-1; D may be TRBD2 (6 bases). The CDR3 loop spans 14 amino acids. The V end was cut by 11 bases, the J end by 1 base, with 15 bases between. From germline, CDR1 is LNHDA and CDR2 SQIVND (reference sequence). The CDR3 nucleotides read TGTGCCTCGGGGGAAGGATCTTCCTACAATGAGCAGTTCTTC. Its protein product is CASGEGSSYNEQFF.

V and J are TRBV4-1 and TRBJ1-2, with D unresolved. The CDR3 is 13 residues long. Per the germline V gene, CDR1 is MGHRA and CDR2 is YSYEKL. V lost 0 bases and J lost 5, with 7 bases in between. The DNA of the CDR3 is TGCGCCAGCAGCCAAGAGGCGGGATATGGCTACACCTTC. Protein sequence: CASSQEAGYGYTF.

This clone was picked up one time. V and J are TRBV23-1 and TRBJ2-5; weak D call: TRBD1 (6 bases). TRBV23-1 falls under the ORF class, with uncertain function. This CDR3 spans 19 amino acids. Between the trimmed V and J ends, which lost 0 bases and 5 bases, there was a span of 25 bases. This CDR3 reads CASSQSNRALSCSVETQYF. Written as DNA, the CDR3 is TGCGCCAGCAGTCAATCTAACAGGGCGCTCTCATGCAGTGTGGAGACCCAGTACTTC.

The chain joins TRBV6-1 to TRBJ2-2; 8 bases map to TRBD1. Germline values: CDR1 MNHNS, CDR2 SASEGT. This CDR3 is built from 15 residues. With 3 bases clipped from V and 2 bases from J, the junction kept 2 bases outside the gene matches. Here the CDR3 reads CASSDPGGNTGELFF. The CDR3 bases are TGTGCCAGCAGTGACCCAGGGGGCAACACCGGGGAGCTGTTTTTT.

The rearrangement joins TRBV19 to TRBJ1-6; 7 bases map to TRBD1. The trim removed 5 bases at V and 6 bases at J, leaving 7 bases unmatched. The CDR3 runs to 15 residues. Per germline, CDR1 LNHDA and CDR2 SQIVND (reference sequence). Here the CDR3 reads CASSVDRASNSPLHF. As DNA, the CDR3 is TGTGCCAGTAGTGTCGACAGGGCCTCTAATTCACCCCTCCACTTT.

The gene calls are TRBV6-5 and TRBJ2-4; D perhaps matches TRBD1 (6 bases). Germline CDR1 reads MNHEY; CDR2 reads SVGAGI. The CDR3 loop spans 13 amino acids. V was pared by 5 bases and J by 3 bases, with 8 bases between. CDR3 in DNA: TGTGCCAGCAGTACAGGGCGCAAAAACATTCAGTACTTC. Amino acid sequence: CASSTGRKNIQYF.

For the CDR3, the DNA is TGTGCCAGCAGCTGGACTAGCGGCACCAAGCACAATGAGCAGTTCTTC. Translated, it gives CASSWTSGTKHNEQFF. V usage is TRBV7-2 and J usage is TRBJ2-1; TRBD2 aligns across 10 bases. This CDR3 is 16 amino acids long. Germline CDR1 SGHTA, CDR2 FQGNSA. With V trimmed by 4 bases and J by 5 bases, 8 bases remained unmatched.

Comments on this clone: The sample has other DNA sequences that encode this CDR3 too. The chain links TRBV7-3 to TRBJ1-1, with D possibly matching TRBD1 (6 bases). V was trimmed by 5 bases and J by 1 base, leaving 8 bases between them. Germline CDR1 is SGHTA and CDR2 is FQGTGA. The CDR3 totals 13 residues. As DNA, the CDR3 is TGTGCCAGCAGCCTGACAGGGAACACTGAAGCTTTCTTT. It translates to CASSLTGNTEAFF.

The chain carries TRBV15 and TRBJ2-7, with 11 bases aligning to TRBD1. Germline loops: CDR1 LNHNV, CDR2 YYDKDF (reference sequence). The CDR3 has 14 residues. V trimming: 5 bases; J trimming: 7 bases; junction bases outside the gene matches: 7. The CDR3 region is CATSVGQGAGEQYV. The CDR3 DNA is TGTGCCACCAGCGTAGGACAGGGGGCCGGGGAGCAGTACGTC.

The chain recombines TRBV5-4 with TRBJ1-2; D perhaps matches TRBD1 (5 bases). The CDR3 has 15 residues. The germline V gene has CDR1 SGHNT and CDR2 YYREEE (reference sequence). V was shortened by 0 bases and J by 1 base, with 10 bases between the two germline ends. In nucleotides, the CDR3 is TGTGCCAGCAGCTTGGAGCCGGGGGTTAACTATGGCTACACCTTC. Translated: CASSLEPGVNYGYTF.